At least ten counts were recorded for the clone carrying this T cell receptor beta chain. Its antigen is currently unknown. The CDR3 end is not reached by the read, which stops 3 residues before it; the germline J gene fills it in. CDR1 and CDR2 from the germline V gene are SNHLY and FYNNEI. This CDR3 has 14 residues. V gave up 8 bases and J gave up 7 bases, with 15 bases separating them. Assay used: immunoSEQ multiplex PCR; TCRdb lists only in-frame clones, some missing. Observed in the sample are some 60,000 clones, none of them singletons. The data were obtained in a study of T cell clonality in common variable immunodeficiency. Study findings and constraints: CVID subjects showed higher TCRbeta clonality than healthy controls. Shared TCRbeta clones were fewer between CVID subjects than controls. In common variable immunodeficiency, TCR beta chains reportedly carried fewer deletions and N-nucleotide insertions.

The clonotype was recovered from a person aged 18-70 years in good health. The sequenced sample consisted of peripheral blood mononuclear cells. This chain connects TRBV2 to TRBJ1-6; unclear D gene. CDR3 DNA (partial): TGTGCCAGCTCTTATTTCACGGGGAATTCACCC. Its translation is CASSYFTGNSP. The whole CDR3 is CASSYFTGNSPLHF.